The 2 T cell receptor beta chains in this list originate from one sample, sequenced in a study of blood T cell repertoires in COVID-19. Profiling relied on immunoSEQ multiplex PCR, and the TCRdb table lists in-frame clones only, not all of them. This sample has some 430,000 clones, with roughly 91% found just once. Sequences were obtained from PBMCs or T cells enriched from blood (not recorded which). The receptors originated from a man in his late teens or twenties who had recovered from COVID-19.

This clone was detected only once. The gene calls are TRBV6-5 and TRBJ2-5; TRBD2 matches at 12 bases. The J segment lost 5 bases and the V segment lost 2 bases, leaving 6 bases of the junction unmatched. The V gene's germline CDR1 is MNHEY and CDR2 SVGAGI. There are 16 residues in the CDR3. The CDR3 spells CASSYGTSGLIETQYF. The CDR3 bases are TGTGCCAGCAGTTACGGGACTAGCGGGTTAATTGAGACCCAGTACTTC.

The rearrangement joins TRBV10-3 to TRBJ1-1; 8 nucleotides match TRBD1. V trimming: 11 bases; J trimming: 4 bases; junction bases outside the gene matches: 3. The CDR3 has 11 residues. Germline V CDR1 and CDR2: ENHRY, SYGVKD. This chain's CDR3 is CAVTGGTEAFF. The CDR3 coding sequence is TGTGCCGTAACAGGGGGCACTGAAGCTTTCTTT.